The text below deals with one T cell receptor (beta chain). Its antigen has not been determined. Being one base from a much bigger clone, this may be a read error. According to the study, the label for this sample's time point signals: patch test 1, 2 weeks after DPC sensitization. According to the study, the label for this sample's treatment or condition signals: therapeutic diphenylcyclopropenone sensitization with weekly scalp DPC. At each patch-test visit, blood was drawn before the patch test was applied. Patients were considered eligible if aged 18 to 70, diagnosed with alopecia and deemed suitable for DPC therapy, and patients were excluded if pregnant. Total RNA was isolated from unfractionated whole blood collected in Tempus Blood RNA tubes. This specimen belongs to a study of human T cells and chemical hapten exposure (dated by TCRdb to the early 2020s). With regard to the full study: For sensitization, 2% DPC in acetone was applied to an approximately 2 cm by approximately 2 cm area of upper inner arm skin. Patients additionally received weekly therapeutic DPC doses to the scalp throughout the approximately 24-week study period. Patch testing was performed on the upper back with Finn chambers containing 0.01% DPC, and the patch tests were scored after 6 days according to International Contact Dermatitis Research Group standards. Most of the patients in the cohort were female, and the cohort covered alopecia areata with under or over 50% scalp involvement, alopecia totalis and alopecia universalis. Libraries were combined into a pool for sequencing, and differences in TCR yield between samples came mainly from small differences in library volumes within the pool. In alopecia patients, the study followed how the peripheral blood TCR repertoire changed in vivo over primary and secondary sensitization to diphenylcyclopropenone (DPC), a hapten. Patient blood was sampled pre-sensitization (week 0) and at 2, 6 and about 24 weeks after DPC sensitization. About 27 alopecia patients gave blood for TCR sequencing at one to four time points (pre-sensitization, 2, 6 and 24 weeks). The study at large found these results: The number of PT1 expanded TCRs positively correlated with patch test score, significant at thresholds 8, 16 and 32 but not 4. Compared with pre-sensitization or healthy control sets, expanded TCRs formed significantly more large CDR3 similarity clusters, which is consistent with antigen-driven responses. After repeated subsampling, changes were observed in the strength of the expansion versus patch-test correlation and in the threshold at which the correlation became significant. All patients had alopecia, a presumed autoimmune disease, so their immune response might differ from that of healthy individuals. DPC sensitization did not change the number of TCRs with a frequency above 1 in 1000, and there was no evidence of changes in global repertoire structure.

CDR3 length: 15 amino acids, cysteine to phenylalanine. Left in the record is the CDR3 DNA by itself, 45 bases read in frame from the first base. The germline V gene supplies CDR1 MNHEY and CDR2 SVGAGI. The method behind the library was RACE. The sample was run on a NextSeq 500. Library preparation attached unique molecular identifiers to individual cDNA molecules for quantitative, reproducible TCR counting. Each blood RNA sample was used to sequence both TCR alpha and TCR beta chains. On the study's bioinformatics: A median of around 100,000 TCRs per sample was observed, with a range of about 20,000 to 700,000. The Decombinator software suite was used to annotate V, J and CDR3 in the TCR reads. For PS versus PT1 abundance plots, all samples were subsampled to the same number of TCRs (28,000). TCRs were defined as expanded if absent before sensitization and observed at least eight times at the 2-week time point. The raw public reads went through TCRdb reprocessing: fastp at Q25, MiXCR clone calling, in-frame beta chains kept. Rows with a matching CDR3 protein are joined into one entry that keeps the most common DNA and genes. None of the V and J calls come from the authors' own analysis; TCRdb made them. This sample has about 81,000 distinct CDR3 sequences in its table, and 6% to 9% of those were observed once. The biggest ten clones account for approximately 1.5% of the sample.

This TCR came from a woman younger than 45 with alopecia areata. Some clones in this sample may be carry-over from other donors' samples. The chain couples TRBV6-5 to TRBJ1-5; the D region possibly corresponds to TRBD1 (5 bases align). Sequencing was performed on whole blood, taken in connection with sensitization to the hapten diphenylcyclopropenone (DPC). The sequenced DNA is TGTGCCAGCAGTTTGACAGCTTATAGCAATCAGCCCCAGAATTTT. Its product reads: CASSLTAYSNQPQNF.